This paragraph covers one T cell receptor (beta chain) sequence. There is no known antigen for this receptor. No per-base quality is available; no much larger clone lies one base away. In total, approximately 700 healthy bone marrow donors made up the cohort. At the time of sampling, every cohort member was nominally healthy, though immune exposures that went unrecorded were likely present. Of the 690 or so cohort members, around 300 had a positive CMV serostatus and 352 had a negative one, while no CMV serostatus was recorded for the donor. Every donor gave a peripheral blood sample, and the peripheral blood mononuclear cells from that sample were used for TCR beta sequencing. Genomic DNA extraction from the blood cell samples was performed with the Qiagen DNeasy Blood Extraction Kit. This sample was included in a study of cytomegalovirus exposure and HLA in healthy donors (dated by TCRdb to the late 2010s). As for the study more broadly: An earlier analysis of approximately 640 of the donors reported 250 to 300 Gb of sequence data and approximately 110 million unique TCR beta sequences from 150 million to 200 million T cells. An early release that covered around 590 HLA-typed donors contained approximately 300 gigabases of sequencing data and 80 million or so unique TCR sequences. The genetic ancestry cluster associated with self-reported Caucasian donors included about 84% of the 398 genotyped donors. The study aimed to test whether signatures of past pathogen exposure could be identified by cataloging public T cell receptors. Using immunosequencing, the study profiled T cell repertoires from fewer than 700 subjects and related those repertoires to cytomegalovirus serostatus. In addition to the first cohort of 650 to 750 subjects, a separate validation cohort of 120 different subjects was used. To predict cytomegalovirus infection status, the study brought together high-throughput TCR immunosequencing, statistical association of individual TCRs with disease status, and machine learning. In a later analysis, previously published TCR beta repertoires from 550 to 700 donors were re-analyzed and high-resolution HLA genotyping was added so that TCR occurrence patterns could be studied. In the later analysis, no new phenotypic data were used to find candidate immune exposures; instead, reliance was placed on TCR beta sequences and their occurrence across donors. An earlier analysis of approximately 580 of the donors used high-throughput TCR beta sequencing to judge whether each TCR beta V gene segment behaved as functional or pseudogenic. Donor age, sex, ethnicity and CMV serostatus were collected together with the repertoire data. A later genetic analysis used genome-wide SNP genotypes for about three fifths of the 666 donors, treating that subset as a discovery cohort. All discovery cohort repertoires had been generated using a single sequencing platform. Class I and class II HLA loci were covered by the typing at four-digit resolution. Typing coverage varied by locus: about 629-640 donors for A, B, C, DRB1 and DQB1; 522 for DQA1; approximately 610 for DPA1; some 470 for DPB1. Because of strong linkage in the cohort, 5 or 6 DR-DQ haplotypes were treated as single units for association and clustering. Among some 400 genotyped donors of the cohort, an average of approximately 250,000 unique TCR beta nucleotide sequences were sequenced per donor, roughly 20% of them non-productive.

V is shortened by 5 bases, J by 3 bases, and the region joining them spans 18 bases. There are 16 amino acids in the CDR3, from cysteine to phenylalanine inclusive. Only the CDR3 part of the read is kept: 48 bases, read in frame from the first base. CDR1 SGHRS and CDR2 YFSETQ are derived from the germline V gene. Libraries were constructed by the immunoSEQ multiplex PCR assay. A mixture of 60 forward primers for TCR Vbeta segments and 13 reverse primers for TCR Jbeta segments was used in the multiplex PCR. A multiplex PCR assay on genomic DNA amplified the CDR3 region of rearranged TCR beta genes. The amplified TCR beta libraries were sequenced on the Illumina HiSeq System as 87-base-pair reads. Per the source publication's procedure: A later analysis tallied roughly 80 million unique TCR beta chains across the 666 repertoires, and approximately 11 million of those chains were shared by two or more donors. A nearest-neighbor algorithm error-corrected the raw reads and collapsed the reads into unique sequences, merging closely related sequences to remove PCR and sequencing errors. Alignment of CDR3 sequences to IMGT reference sequences was used to assign V, D and J gene segments. Each retained sequence needed at least a six-nucleotide match to both a V gene segment and a J gene segment. Rearrangements were classified as productive when the CDR3 lacked stop codons and remained in frame with V and J, and all other rearrangements were classified as non-productive. Following IMGT convention, CDR3 was defined as the stretch from the second conserved V-encoded cysteine to the conserved J-encoded phenylalanine. The earlier analysis of about 590 of the donors excluded sequences that lacked an unambiguous match to a single V gene segment. In an earlier analysis of a few hundred of the donors, V segments were called functional above 56.7% productive rearrangements and were called segregating when the between-donor standard deviation exceeded 5%. A statistical classification framework was built to diagnose cytomegalovirus status from the catalog of TCR beta chain sequences. In a later analysis, V and J genes were assigned by comparing TCR nucleotide sequences against IMGT/GENE-DB human TR gene sequences. Using the TCRdist pipeline, a later analysis assigned CDR3 sequences along with most-parsimonious VDJ recombination scenarios. In a later analysis, each TCR beta chain was defined by its CDR3 amino acid sequence together with its V-gene family, and reads lacking a unique V-gene family were excluded. As a way to deal with suspected cross-contamination and a sequencing artifact, a later analysis dropped 640 or so nucleotide sequences that were highly shared and had low generation probability. In a later analysis, a clonal expansion index for each public chain was calculated from normalized within-repertoire ranks of inferred template counts. In a later analysis, generation probabilities were computed with a VDJ recombination model fitted to out-of-frame rearrangements, and the resulting probabilities were checked against IGoR. In a later analysis, TCR-TCR, TCR-HLA and TCR-CMV co-occurrence was scored with hypergeometric tests, and a repertoire-size bias correction was applied to TCR pairs. To estimate false discovery rates, a later analysis permuted the HLA or CMV assignments 20 times. In a later analysis, co-occurring TCRs were grouped with DBSCAN, and TCRdist sequence similarity was added when clustering was performed within HLA-allele-positive subsets. Repertoires with fewer than 30,000 or more than 120,000 public chains, plus five repertoires with anomalous nucleotide sharing, were excluded from co-occurrence clustering. TCRdb mirrors the immuneACCESS table, restricted to in-frame sequences. Some clones are absent from its copies; in checked studies, under half trace to an unresolved V gene, and the reason for the others is unknown. The V and J calls and clone size are taken from that table; D and trimming were inferred from the DNA. This sample is represented by 97,000 or so clones; approximately 64% of them were singletons. The ten largest clones add up to under 5.5% of the sample.

The investigation overall reported the following: Because some donors lacked HLA typing at each locus, the association tests relied only on the typed subset. Broadly in line with IMGT annotations, most TCR beta V segments showed up in productive rearrangements about 87% or about 30% of the time in an earlier analysis of 450 to 600 of the donors. Across donors, most TCR sequences were observed very rarely, whereas some public TCRs were present in many individuals. It was suggested by the authors that the approach could potentially be generalized to other disease states and immunological phenotypes. Immune exposure information for the cohort was limited to CMV serostatus. Several of the top co-occurrence clusters appeared to be linked to parvovirus B19, influenza, CMV and Epstein-Barr virus, according to a later analysis. A later genetic analysis associated a missense DCLRE1C variant with V-gene and J-gene trimming of TCR beta chains, and an independent cohort replicated the association. Specific HLA alleles were associated with 16,951 TCR beta sequences at a false discovery rate of 0.05 in a later analysis. In vitro tests confirmed that a few of the cytomegalovirus-associated TCR beta chains recognize cytomegalovirus antigens. The classifier was reported to diagnose cytomegalovirus status with high specificity and sensitivity in both the original cohort and the validation cohort. The study listed 150 to 200 TCR beta chains as associated with cytomegalovirus. In this cohort, only TCR beta chains were sequenced, and detectable features were limited by the absence of alpha or paired-chain data. When HLA alleles, especially DR and DQ, strongly co-occurred, attributing TCR associations to individual alleles was difficult. Sequencing depth was assumed to be roughly uniform across donors in the presence/absence analyses, though that assumption may not hold. In a later analysis, the rate of TCR association differed among HLA loci, with DRB1 alleles having the most associated TCRs and HLA-C alleles having the fewest. Most CMV-associated TCR beta chains appeared to be HLA-restricted in a later analysis, and the HLA associations seemed to be driven largely by CMV exposure. Correlated functional status among segregating V segments might be attributable to linkage disequilibrium, but an unknown experimental factor could not be ruled out. A further reported finding was that TCR beta sequences accurately predicted the HLA-A and HLA-B alleles for most subjects in the first cohort. In a later analysis, HLA-associated TCR beta chains showed more clonal expansion and lower generation probabilities than non-associated chains that were equally common. In a later genetic analysis, fewer N-insertions in productive TCRs were reported among donors in an Asian-associated ancestry cluster than the roughly 670-donor mean. Because the 87-base-pair reads could not distinguish some IMGT-functional V segments, including TRBV6-2 and TRBV6-3, those segments were excluded. Some 15 rarely observed V segments, including chromosome 9 orphons, were excluded from the earlier analysis of some 590 of the donors because counts were too low. A group of highly shared sequence variants was considered likely to be a technical artifact of the sequencing pipeline.

The sequence came from a human donor in good health. The sequencing sample was made of PBMCs. The sequence links TRBV5-1 to TRBJ1-3, with a tentative D gene TRBD1 over 6 matching bases. The CDR3 amino acid sequence is: CASRPGDVGFGNTIYF. The DNA sequence follows: TGCGCCAGCAGACCAGGGGATGTCGGATTTGGAAACACCATATATTTT.